The next 19 T cell receptor beta chains were all read from a single sample in a study of OX40 agonist ivuxolimab in advanced cancers. The data were produced by immunoSEQ multiplex PCR, yet TCRdb's version contains in-frame clones alone and is incomplete. The sample consists of about 80,000 clones, over 75% of them appearing once. The source material was CD4+ or CD8+ T cells sorted from blood, sampled in a trial of the OX40 agonist ivuxolimab. These receptors all come from an adult with an advanced solid tumor such as melanoma, head and neck, liver or kidney cancer.

The chain links TRBV9 to TRBJ2-2; 9 nucleotides agree with TRBD2. This CDR3 comprises 15 residues. The junction had 2 bases not matched to a gene; V was cut back by 1 base and J by 4 bases. In germline, CDR1 is SGDLS, CDR2 YYNGEE. The CDR3 sequence is CASSVLREGTGELFF. The CDR3 coding sequence is TGTGCCAGCAGCGTATTGCGGGAGGGCACCGGGGAGCTGTTTTTT.

This clone was recorded a few times. V usage is TRBV5-1 and J usage is TRBJ2-6; D is perhaps TRBD1 (6 bases). This CDR3 spans 18 amino acids. Germline assignment: CDR1 SGHRS and CDR2 YFSETQ. V was cut by 4 bases and J by 0 bases, with 17 bases left in between. CDR3 residues: CASSLNLQGGSGANVLTF. The CDR3 nucleotides read TGCGCCAGCAGCCTAAACCTACAGGGTGGCTCTGGGGCCAACGTCCTGACTTTC. Full variable domain (rest looked up from reference TRBV5-1 and TRBJ2-6): KAGVTQTPRYLIKTRGQQVTLSCSPISGHRSVSWYQQTPGQGLQFLFEYFSETQRNKGNFPGRFSGRQFSNSRSEMNVSTLELGDSALYLCASSLNLQGGSGANVLTFGAGSRLTVL.

CDR3 amino acids: CASSLAGNTEAFF. CDR3 sequence (DNA): TGTGCCAGCAGCTTAGCGGGGAACACTGAAGCTTTCTTT. This chain links TRBV11-2 with TRBJ1-1; no definite D call. The V end was cut by 1 base, the J end by 1 base, with 4 bases between. CDR3 length: 13 amino acids. In germline, CDR1 is SGHAT, CDR2 FQNNGV.

V gene TRBV27 combines with J gene TRBJ2-3, with D possibly TRBD1 on 6 matching bases. Germline CDR1 MNHEY, CDR2 SMNVEV (reference sequence). With 6 bases removed from V and 2 bases from J, the gap between germline ends came to 15 bases. The CDR3 covers 15 residues. The CDR3 here is CASSEMQGSTDTQYF. The CDR3 DNA reads as TGTGCCAGCAGCGAGATGCAGGGGTCCACAGATACGCAGTATTTT.

The V gene is TRBV4-2, the J gene TRBJ1-2; D uncertain. The CDR3 length is 15 residues. Germline CDR1 is LGHNA and CDR2 is YNFKEQ. Deletions cut 0 bases from V and 1 base from J, with 9 bases between. The CDR3 region has the DNA TGTGCCAGCAGCCAAGAGTCGGCAGTTAACTATGGCTACACCTTC. Encoded protein: CASSQESAVNYGYTF.

A word on this clone: The sample carries other DNA sequences with the same CDR3. This chain links TRBV10-3 with TRBJ1-1; D is uncertain. Germline lookup yields CDR1 ENHRY and CDR2 SYGVKD. This CDR3 is 11 amino acids long. V was pared by 8 bases and J by 1 base, with 5 bases between. CDR3 residues: CAIRENTEAFF. The CDR3, as DNA: TGTGCCATCCGCGAGAACACTGAAGCTTTCTTT.

The chain has TRBV27 and TRBJ1-1; 9 positions agree with TRBD1. This CDR3 contains 18 residues. J gave up 0 bases and V 6 bases, and 14 bases lay outside the gene matches. Germline loops: CDR1 MNHEY, CDR2 SMNVEV (reference sequence). CDR3 nucleotide sequence: TGTGCCAGCAGAATTGCCGCACCGGGACAGGGCATGAACACTGAAGCTTTCTTT. Translated, it gives CASRIAAPGQGMNTEAFF.

The J gene is TRBJ1-6, the V gene TRBV10-3; D ambiguous. V dropped 11 bases and J dropped 0 bases, with 8 bases sitting between them. This CDR3 spans 13 amino acids. The V gene's germline CDR1 is ENHRY and CDR2 SYGVKD. The CDR3 region is CACKSSYNSPLHF. The CDR3 DNA sequence: TGTGCCTGCAAAAGCTCCTATAATTCACCCCTCCACTTT.

This clone was detected a few times. The V gene is TRBV18, the J gene TRBJ1-2, with 7 positions matching TRBD1. From germline, CDR1 is KGHSH and CDR2 LQKENI. The CDR3 covers 13 residues. V lost 3 bases, J lost 8 bases, and 6 bases stayed unmatched. CDR3 region: CASSPVAGGGYTF. CDR3 DNA sequence: TGTGCCAGCTCACCGGTGGCAGGGGGGGGCTACACCTTC.

This chain joins TRBV6-6 and TRBJ1-1; D not resolved. CDR3 size: 12 residues. V was clipped by 5 bases and J by 6 bases, with 10 bases between them. Germline CDR1 and CDR2: MNHNY and SVGAGI (reference sequence). CDR3 bases: TGTGCCAGCAGTCGGACGGCTTCTGAAGCTTTCTTT. This sequence encodes CASSRTASEAFF.

The gene calls are TRBV2 and TRBJ2-7; 10 bases agree with TRBD2. Losses at the gene ends were 5 bases for V and 7 bases for J; bases not matched to a gene: 8. The germline V gene has CDR1 SNHLY and CDR2 FYNNEI. The CDR3 has 14 residues. DNA of the CDR3: TGTGCCAGCAGTCTTAGCGGGAGGTTGGGGGAGCAGTACTTC. Translation: CASSLSGRLGEQYF. Full variable domain (outside the CDR3, taken from reference TRBV2 and TRBJ2-7): EPEVTQTPSHQVTQMGQEVILRCVPISNHLYFYWYRQILGQKVEFLVSFYNNEISEKSEIFDDQFSVERPDGSNFTLKIRSTKLEDSAMYFCASSLSGRLGEQYFGPGTRLTVT.

CDR3 DNA sequence: TGTGCCAGAGACAGGGGGTACCTAGGGGATGAGCAGTTCTTC. Protein: CARDRGYLGDEQFF. The genes are TRBV2 and TRBJ2-1; the match to TRBD1 covers 9 bases. V dropped 9 bases and J dropped 8; count of bases not matched to a gene: 11. Germline V CDR1 and CDR2: SNHLY, FYNNEI. CDR3 length: 14 amino acids.

On this clone: Other DNA sequences in this specimen translate into the identical CDR3. The V and J genes are TRBV11-3 and TRBJ2-1; 10 nucleotides agree with TRBD2. The CDR3 is made up of 15 amino acids. Per the germline V gene, CDR1 is SGHNT and CDR2 is YENEEA. Germline trimming cut 1 base from V and 10 bases from J; bases unmatched to any gene: 7. CDR3 region: CASSLGGLAGDEQFF. The CDR3 DNA reads as TGTGCCAGCAGCTTAGGAGGGCTAGCGGGAGACGAGCAGTTCTTC.

The chain combines TRBV5-6 with TRBJ1-1; D is undetermined. Trimming took 1 base from V and 7 from J, leaving 14 bases between them. The CDR3 has 14 amino acids. Looked up from germline, CDR1 is SGHDT and CDR2 is YYEEEE. For the CDR3, the DNA is TGTGCCAGCAGCTTGACCCCGACCCAGAGTGAAGCTTTCTTT. Amino acid sequence: CASSLTPTQSEAFF.

This clone was seen a handful of times. V usage is TRBV30 and J usage is TRBJ1-1; D gene unclear. The germline V and J ends were trimmed by 2 bases and 2 bases, with 12 bases remaining between them. CDR1 and CDR2 (germline): GTSNPN, SVGIG (reference sequence). The CDR3 covers 14 residues. As DNA, the CDR3 is TGTGCCTGGAGTCGACGGGGAGTAAACACTGAAGCTTTCTTT. This gives the protein CAWSRRGVNTEAFF. Complete variable domain (other parts from reference TRBV30 and TRBJ1-1): SQTIHQWPATLVQPVGSPLSLECTVEGTSNPNLYWYRQAAGRGLQLLFYSVGIGQISSEVPQNLSASRPQDRQFILSSKKLLLSDSGFYLCAWSRRGVNTEAFFGQGTRLTVV.

The chain links TRBV9 to TRBJ1-6; the match to TRBD1 covers 7 bases. V was pared by 3 bases and J by 7 bases, with 10 bases of the junction left unmatched. This CDR3 is built from 16 residues. In germline, CDR1 is SGDLS, CDR2 YYNGEE. CDR3 nucleotide sequence: TGTGCCAGCAGCGAAACAGGGGTCATCGGCAATTCACCCCTCCACTTT. Protein sequence: CASSETGVIGNSPLHF.

Only a few counts were recorded for this clone. The chain is built from TRBV4-3 and TRBJ2-1; 9 bases fit TRBD2. The CDR3 contains 16 residues. CDR1 and CDR2 from the germline V gene are LGHNA and YSLEER. The J segment lost 4 bases and the V segment lost 2 bases, leaving 6 bases of the junction unmatched. CDR3 in DNA: TGCGCCAGCAGCCAAAGGGCGGGAGGGGCATACAATGAGCAGTTCTTC. Its protein product is CASSQRAGGAYNEQFF.

DNA for the CDR3: TGTGCCAGCACCCCTTCGGTTGGGGTAGCTGTCGCCGGGGAGCTGTTTTTT. This codes for CASTPSVGVAVAGELFF. This chain uses TRBV28 with TRBJ2-2; D ambiguous. Deletions cut 7 bases from V and 6 bases from J, with 24 bases between. The CDR3 is 17 amino acids. The V gene's germline CDR1 is MDHEN and CDR2 SYDVKM.

The genes are TRBV19 and TRBJ1-5; the D is unclear. CDR3 length: 14 amino acids. Germline CDR1 and CDR2: LNHDA and SQIVND (reference sequence). V shed 2 bases and J shed 4 bases, with 9 bases lying between them. The CDR3, as DNA: TGTGCCAGTAGTATAATTCGGGGAAATCAGCCCCAGCATTTT. It yields the protein CASSIIRGNQPQHF.